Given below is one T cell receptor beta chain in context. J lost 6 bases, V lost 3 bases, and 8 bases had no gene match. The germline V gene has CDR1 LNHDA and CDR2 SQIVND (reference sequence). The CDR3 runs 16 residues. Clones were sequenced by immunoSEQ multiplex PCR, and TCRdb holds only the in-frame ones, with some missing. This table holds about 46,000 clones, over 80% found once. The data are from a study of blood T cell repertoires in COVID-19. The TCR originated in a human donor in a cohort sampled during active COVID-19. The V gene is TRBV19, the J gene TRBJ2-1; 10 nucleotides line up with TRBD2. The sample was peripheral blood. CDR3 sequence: CASSISLAGAGNEQFF. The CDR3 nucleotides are TGTGCCAGTAGTATTTCTCTAGCGGGAGCAGGCAATGAGCAGTTCTTC.